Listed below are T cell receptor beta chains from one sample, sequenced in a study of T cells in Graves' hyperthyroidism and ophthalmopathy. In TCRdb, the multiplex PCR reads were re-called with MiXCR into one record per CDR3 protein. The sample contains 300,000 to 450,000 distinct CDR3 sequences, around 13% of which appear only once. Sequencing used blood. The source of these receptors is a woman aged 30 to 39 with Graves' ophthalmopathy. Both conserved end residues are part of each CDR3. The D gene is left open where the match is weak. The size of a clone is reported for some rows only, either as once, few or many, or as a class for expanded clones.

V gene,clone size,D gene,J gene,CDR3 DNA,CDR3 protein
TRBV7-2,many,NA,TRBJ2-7,TGTGCCAGCAGCGTGGACGGGGCAGGGATCTACGAGCAGTACTTC,CASSVDGAGIYEQYF
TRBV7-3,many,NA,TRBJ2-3,TGTGCCAGCAGCTTGGCCCCCACCAAAGATACGCAGTATTTT,CASSLAPTKDTQYF
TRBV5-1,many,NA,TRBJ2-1,TGCGCCAGCAGCTTGGTTTCTGGGGCCGGGTTCTACAATGAGCAGTTCTTC,CASSLVSGAGFYNEQFF
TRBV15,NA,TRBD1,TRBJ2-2,TGTGCCACCAGCAGAAACACAGGGGGAACCGGGGAGCTGTTTTTT,CATSRNTGGTGELFF
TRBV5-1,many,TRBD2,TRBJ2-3,TGCGCCAGCAGCGGAAGACTAGCGGGGGGCTCAGATACGCAGTATTTT,CASSGRLAGGSDTQYF
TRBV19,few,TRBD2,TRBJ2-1,TGTGCCAGTAGCGATAGCGGGGGGGAAGACAATGAGCAGTTCTTC,CASSDSGGEDNEQFF
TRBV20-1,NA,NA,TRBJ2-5,TGCAGTGCTAGAGCGGGGGTGCCGGGGACCCAGTACTTC,CSARAGVPGTQYF
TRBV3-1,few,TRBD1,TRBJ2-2,TGTGCCAGCAGCCAAGCCCGACAGGGGGCAAAAAACACCGGGGAGCTGTTTTTT,CASSQARQGAKNTGELFF
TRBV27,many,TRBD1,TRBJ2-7,TGTGCCAGCAGTCCCACTTCTCGGACAGGAGTCGAGCAGTACTTC,CASSPTSRTGVEQYF
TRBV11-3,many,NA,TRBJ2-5,TGTGCCAGCAGCTTAGGCAAGGAGACCCAGTACTTC,CASSLGKETQYF
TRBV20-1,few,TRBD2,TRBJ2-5,TGCAGTGCTCCGGGACTAGCGGGGCAGGCGGGGGAGACCCAGTACTTC,CSAPGLAGQAGETQYF
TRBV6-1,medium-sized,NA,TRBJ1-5,TGTGCCAGCAGTGATGATGAAAATCAGCCCCAGCATTTT,CASSDDENQPQHF
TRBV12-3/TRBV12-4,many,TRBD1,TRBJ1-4,TGTGCCAGCAGTTCGCAAGCAGGGGGAGGGGAAAAACTGTTTTTT,CASSSQAGGGEKLFF
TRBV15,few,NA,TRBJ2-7,TGTGCCACCAGCACCGTCAGGGGCGAGCAGTACTTC,CATSTVRGEQYF
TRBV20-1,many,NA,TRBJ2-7,TGCAGTGCTAGAGTAGGCAGGATTACGGAGCAGTACTTC,CSARVGRITEQYF
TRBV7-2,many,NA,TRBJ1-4,TGTGCCAGCAGAAAAGGAGGGCCGGCTAATGAAAAACTGTTTTTT,CASRKGGPANEKLFF
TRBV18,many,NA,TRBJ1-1,TGTGCCAGCTCACCACGGCATGTGCGGATGAATCTGGACACTGAAGCTTTCTTT,CASSPRHVRMNLDTEAFF
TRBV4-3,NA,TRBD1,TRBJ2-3,TGCGCCAGCAGTCAATGGCAGGGGGCGGACTCCACAGATACGCAGTATTTT,CASSQWQGADSTDTQYF
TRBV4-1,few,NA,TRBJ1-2,TGCGCCAGCAGCCAAGATGGTGGAGGGTGGAGTTGGGGCTACACCTTC,CASSQDGGGWSWGYTF
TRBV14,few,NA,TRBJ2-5,TGTGCCAGCAGCCCAACTTGGGGGGAGACCCAGTACTTC,CASSPTWGETQYF
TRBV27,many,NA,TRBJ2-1,TGTGCCAGCACTTCGCGGACACCTTACAATGAGCAGTTCTTC,CASTSRTPYNEQFF
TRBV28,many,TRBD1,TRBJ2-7,TGTGCCAGCAGCGAAATCGTAGGACAGGGGGCCTACGAGCAGTACTTC,CASSEIVGQGAYEQYF
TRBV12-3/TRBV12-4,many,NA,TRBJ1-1,TGTGCCAGCAGTCGGGCAGGGGAAGCTTTCTTT,CASSRAGEAFF
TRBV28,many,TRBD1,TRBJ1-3,TGTGCCAGCAGTCCCGTGGGACAGGGGGGCAACACCATATATTTT,CASSPVGQGGNTIYF
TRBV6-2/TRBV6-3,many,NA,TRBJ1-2,TGTGCCAGCAGTTACTCGGGACCGACCGGCTACACCTTC,CASSYSGPTGYTF
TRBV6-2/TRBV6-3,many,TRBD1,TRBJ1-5,TGTGCCAGCAGTTACGCCTCGGGACAGGGTTTTGGGTATAGCAATCAGCCCCAGCATTTT,CASSYASGQGFGYSNQPQHF
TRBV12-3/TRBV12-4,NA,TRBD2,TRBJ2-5,TGTGCCAGCAGGGCCGAACTAGCGGGGCCTCAAGAGACCCAGTACTTC,CASRAELAGPQETQYF
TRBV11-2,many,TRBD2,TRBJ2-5,TGTGCCAGCAGCTCCCGAGGGGGTATCTGGACTAGCCCAGGCCAAGAGACCCAGTACTTC,CASSSRGGIWTSPGQETQYF
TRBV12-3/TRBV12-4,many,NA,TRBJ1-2,TGTGCCAGCAGTTTTCGCCCTATTAATGGCTACACCTTC,CASSFRPINGYTF
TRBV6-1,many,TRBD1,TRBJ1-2,TGTGCCAACCGTAGAGGGACAGGGGGCGACTATGGCTACACCTTC,CANRRGTGGDYGYTF
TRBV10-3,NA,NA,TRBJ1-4,TGTGCCATCAGTGAGGAGAGTGAAAAACTGTTTTTT,CAISEESEKLFF
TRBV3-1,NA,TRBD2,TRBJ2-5,TGTGCCAGCAGCCACGGGGGACTAGCGGAAAACCAAGAGACCCAGTACTTC,CASSHGGLAENQETQYF
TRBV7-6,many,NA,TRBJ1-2,TGTGCCAGCAGCTTAGACGCTTTTGGCAGCCACTATGGCTACACCTTC,CASSLDAFGSHYGYTF
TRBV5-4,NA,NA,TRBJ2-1,TGTGCCAGCAGCTTGGGGTGGGAGAGAGGCTCCTACAATGAGCAGTTCTTC,CASSLGWERGSYNEQFF
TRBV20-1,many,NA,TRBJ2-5,TGCAGTGCTAGAGATCCCTGGGGGGACCAAGAGACCCAGTACTTC,CSARDPWGDQETQYF
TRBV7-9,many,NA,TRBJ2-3,TGTGCCAGCAGCTTAGTACACTCCAATGGGTTCTGGAGCACAGATACGCAGTATTTT,CASSLVHSNGFWSTDTQYF
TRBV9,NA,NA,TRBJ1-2,TGTGCCAGCAGCGAAAGAAGGGGAGGTGGCTACACCTTC,CASSERRGGGYTF
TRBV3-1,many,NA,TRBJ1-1,TGTGCCAGCGGGTGGGGGGGGAACACTGAAGCTTTCTTT,CASGWGGNTEAFF
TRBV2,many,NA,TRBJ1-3,TGTGCCAGCACTGAACATCCCCGGCCTACTGGAAACACCATATATTTT,CASTEHPRPTGNTIYF
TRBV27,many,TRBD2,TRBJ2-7,TGTGCCAGCAGTGGTCGGGGGGCGGGAGGGTCCTACGAGCAGTACTTC,CASSGRGAGGSYEQYF
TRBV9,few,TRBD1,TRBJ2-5,TGTGCCAGCAGCTCAACGGACAGGGACCAGTACTTC,CASSSTDRDQYF
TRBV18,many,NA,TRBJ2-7,TGTGCCAGCTCACCCAGTACAGGGATCTCTCCCGAGCAGTACTTC,CASSPSTGISPEQYF
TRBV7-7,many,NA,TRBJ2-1,TGTGCTAGCAGCTTATGTGCGTCCCACGGGGATGAGCAGTTCTTC,CASSLCASHGDEQFF
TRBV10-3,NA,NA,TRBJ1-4,TGTGCCATCAGTGAGTCGCAGTCCGGGGATGAAAAACTGTTTTTT,CAISESQSGDEKLFF
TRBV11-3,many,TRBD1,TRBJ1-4,TGTGCCAGCAGCCTCGGGACAGGGAGGGGAAAACTGTTTTTT,CASSLGTGRGKLFF
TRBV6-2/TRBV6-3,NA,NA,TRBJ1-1,TGTGCCAGCAGTTACACCGAGGACACTGAAGCTTTCTTT,CASSYTEDTEAFF
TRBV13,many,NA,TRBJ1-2,TGTGCCAGCAGCTTAGGGGCAGCGGAAGTCTATGGCGGCTACACCTTC,CASSLGAAEVYGGYTF
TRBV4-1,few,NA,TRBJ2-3,TGCGCCAGCCTGTTCACAGATACGCAGTATTTT,CASLFTDTQYF
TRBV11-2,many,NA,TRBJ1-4,TGTGCCAGCAGCGGGGTGGCTACAACTAATGAAAAACTGTTTTTT,CASSGVATTNEKLFF
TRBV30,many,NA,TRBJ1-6,TGTGCCTGGAGTGTAGCCCCTGAGTCACCCCTCCACTTT,CAWSVAPESPLHF